These 4 T cell receptor beta chains were sequenced from one sample in a study of T-cell memory formation after mild COVID-19. TCRdb re-derived calls from the 5' RACE reads in MiXCR, one entry per CDR3 protein. The sample lists around 110,000 distinct CDR3 sequences, roughly an eighth occurring once. Specimen: PBMCs or a T cell subset sorted from them (not recorded which). The receptor source for this set is an adult woman who had mild COVID-19 (a few samples of this study predate the infection). Cell type and time point are not known.

This chain joins TRBV7-9 and TRBJ1-4; D may be TRBD1 (6 bases). Trimming took off 4 bases at V and 3 bases at J, with 15 bases between the two ends. The CDR3 spans 16 residues. Per the germline V gene, CDR1 is SEHNR and CDR2 is FQNEAQ (reference sequence). CDR3 protein: CASSSEGVSPNEKLFF. CDR3 nucleotide sequence: TGTGCCAGCAGCTCCGAGGGGGTCTCGCCTAATGAAAAACTGTTTTTT.

Only a few counts were recorded for this clonotype. This chain connects TRBV30 to TRBJ1-1, with no clear D. Germline V lookup: CDR1 GTSNPN, CDR2 SVGIG (reference sequence). This CDR3 comprises 13 residues. V lost 0 bases, J lost 5 bases, and 10 bases lay in between. In DNA, the CDR3 is TGTGCCTGGAGTGTAATTGACGGTACTGAAGCTTTCTTT. It encodes CAWSVIDGTEAFF.

The chain couples TRBV20-1 to TRBJ2-3; 12 bases are a match to TRBD1. CDR1 DFQATT and CDR2 SNEGSKA come from the germline V gene (reference sequence). This CDR3 region has 17 residues. The V segment lost 7 bases and the J segment 4 bases; nucleotides outside the gene matches: 15. CDR3 coding DNA: TGCAGTGTCAGGGGGACAGGGGGCTCCGCTCTCCCAGATACGCAGTATTTT. This translates into CSVRGTGGSALPDTQYF.

This clonotype was seen more than once but under ten times. The chain employs TRBV5-6 and TRBJ1-5, with D possibly matching TRBD1 (6 bases). V dropped 4 bases and J dropped 1 base, with 15 bases sitting between them. Germline assignment: CDR1 SGHDT and CDR2 YYEEEE. The CDR3 is 16 amino acids. CDR3 DNA sequence: TGTGCCAGCAGCCGGACAGCCGGTGGAAGCAATCAGCCCCAGCATTTT. This gives the protein CASSRTAGGSNQPQHF.